The 8 T cell receptor beta chains listed next were all sequenced from one sample in a study of Graves' ophthalmopathy and Graves' hyperthyroidism. Amplified material comprised TCR beta CDR3 regions derived from RNA transcripts. Investigators did first-round RT-PCR with HTBI primers, then second-round multiplex PCR. TCRdb fed the multiplex PCR reads into MiXCR, producing one record per CDR3 protein. The table has around 340,000 distinct CDR3 sequences, roughly 15% seen once. The material sequenced was peripheral blood. The receptors here all came from an adult man with Graves' ophthalmopathy.

V is TRBV18 and J is TRBJ2-7; D is perhaps TRBD2 (6 bases). This CDR3 has 18 residues. The V and J ends lost 3 bases and 6 bases respectively, with 27 bases between them. Germline V gene sequence: CDR1 KGHSH, CDR2 LQKENI. The CDR3 sequence is CASSPLAIGTPYGTEQYF. CDR3 DNA sequence: TGTGCCAGCTCACCGCTAGCCATCGGGACTCCCTACGGTACCGAGCAGTACTTC.

This clonotype was seen many times. V usage is TRBV24-1 and J usage is TRBJ2-5; TRBD2 might be the D (5 bases). The CDR3 runs to 17 residues. V was pared by 0 bases and J by 5 bases, with 18 bases between. From germline, CDR1 is KGHDR and CDR2 SFDVKD. CDR3 region: CATSDLGIEGDSETQYF. The CDR3 DNA follows: TGTGCCACCAGTGATTTGGGGATCGAGGGAGACTCGGAGACCCAGTACTTC.

This clonotype has at least ten counts. This chain uses TRBV24-1 with TRBJ1-2, with D perhaps TRBD1 (6 bases). The CDR3 is made up of 14 amino acids. Germline V gene lookup returns CDR1 KGHDR and CDR2 SFDVKD. Trimming pared 4 bases from V and 4 bases from J, leaving 12 bases between. The chain's CDR3 is CATSDPGDTYGYTF. CDR3 coding DNA: TGTGCCACCAGTGACCCCGGGGACACCTATGGCTACACCTTC.

This clonotype has ten or more counts. V usage is TRBV7-2 and J usage is TRBJ2-7; 12 bases align to TRBD2. The CDR3 is made up of 18 amino acids. Germline V lookup: CDR1 SGHTA, CDR2 FQGNSA. V was pared by 3 bases and J by 4 bases, with 13 bases of the junction left unmatched. CDR3 nucleotides: TGTGCCAGCAGCTTTTTAGGGACTAGCGGGCGCGGGTATTACGAGCAGTACTTC. Translated, it gives CASSFLGTSGRGYYEQYF.

There are many counts of this clonotype. The genes are TRBV15 and TRBJ2-7, with a possible D match to TRBD2 (5 bases). Trimming took off 0 bases at V and 3 bases at J, with 9 bases between the two ends. CDR3 length equals 14 residues. Germline V lookup: CDR1 LNHNV, CDR2 YYDKDF (reference sequence). As DNA, the CDR3 is TGTGCCACCAGCAGAGATGGGGAGAGCTACGAGCAGTACTTC. Amino acids: CATSRDGESYEQYF.

This clonotype was counted many times. One base away lies a much larger clone, so this may be a sequencing read error. CDR3 region: CASSLPGLQETQYF. DNA for the CDR3: TGTGCCAGCAGCCTACCGGGACTCCAAGAGACCCAGTACTTC. The chain couples TRBV7-9 to TRBJ2-5, with D maybe TRBD2 (6 bases). This CDR3 has 14 residues. In germline, CDR1 is SEHNR, CDR2 FQNEAQ (reference sequence). V was pared by 5 bases and J by 1 base, with 11 bases between. The variable domain in full, with the rest retrieved from reference TRBV7-9 and TRBJ2-5, is DTGVSQNPRHKITKRGQNVTFRCDPISEHNRLYWYRQTLGQGPEFLTYFQNEAQLEKSRLLSDRFSAERPKGSFSTLEIQRTEQGDSAMYLCASSLPGLQETQYFGPGTRLLVL.

The sample holds many counts of this clonotype. CDR3 amino acids: CASSLGIQANTIYF. CDR3 in DNA: TGTGCCAGCAGCTTAGGCATTCAGGCCAACACCATATATTTT. The gene calls are TRBV13 and TRBJ1-3; D remains ambiguous. Trimming cost V 0 bases and J 7 bases, with 10 bases left between them. The CDR3 consists of 14 residues. Germline values: CDR1 PRHDT, CDR2 FYEKMQ (reference sequence).

For this clonotype: Being one base from a much bigger clone, this may be a read error. V and J are TRBV5-1 and TRBJ2-4; possible D gene TRBD1, 5 bases. Germline loops: CDR1 SGHRS, CDR2 YFSETQ. The V end was cut by 0 bases, the J end by 0 bases, with 7 bases between. This CDR3 spans 15 amino acids. DNA for the CDR3: TGCGCCAGCAGCTTGGAGCAGGGAGCCAAAAACATTCAGTACTTC. It codes for CASSLEQGAKNIQYF.